This entry lists 24 T cell receptor beta chains sequenced from one sample in a study of CD8 T cells in ankylosing spondylitis. Each CDR3 protein is one row after TCRdb ran MiXCR on the 5' RACE reads. The sample includes approximately 45,000 distinct CDR3 sequences, about 11% seen only once; the top ten take over 1.1%. The specimen was blood, either unsorted or a sorted T cell fraction (not recorded which). The receptors here all came from a male donor with ankylosing spondylitis or in good health (not recorded which).

This clonotype occurred many times. The genes are TRBV2 and TRBJ2-2; 10 nucleotides match TRBD1. The CDR3 length is 17 residues. V dropped 7 bases and J dropped 5; count of bases not matched to a gene: 13. Germline V gene sequence: CDR1 SNHLY, CDR2 FYNNEI. CDR3 nucleotide sequence: TGTGCCAGCATCCGGGACAGGGGTAACTTGAGGACCGGGGAGCTGTTTTTT. Its translation: CASIRDRGNLRTGELFF.

This chain joins TRBV3-1 and TRBJ1-2, with 8 bases matching TRBD1. This CDR3 region has 15 residues. Germline lookup yields CDR1 LGHDT and CDR2 YNNKEL (reference sequence). V shed 4 bases and J 4 bases; nucleotides not matched to a gene: 8. Here the CDR3 DNA reads TGTGCCAGCAGCCTAACCGGGACAGGCGTCTATGGCTACACCTTC. This gives the protein CASSLTGTGVYGYTF.

This clonotype was observed at least ten times. J is TRBJ2-7 and V is TRBV20-1, with unresolved D. Germline V gene sequence: CDR1 DFQATT, CDR2 SNEGSKA (reference sequence). With 2 bases removed from V and 7 bases from J, the gap between germline ends came to 9 bases. CDR3 length: 11 amino acids. CDR3 sequence reads: CSARSLKEQYF. In DNA form, the CDR3 reads TGCAGTGCTAGATCTCTCAAGGAGCAGTACTTC.

This clonotype appeared many times. The J gene is TRBJ2-1, the V gene TRBV29-1; TRBD1 is a possible D gene (5 bases). The CDR3 contains 11 residues. Trimming shortened V by 7 bases and J by 8 bases, and 12 bases separated the two germline ends. Germline V lookup: CDR1 SQVTM, CDR2 ANQGSEA. The chain's CDR3 is CSAPRGYEQFF. The CDR3, as DNA: TGCAGCGCCCCAAGGGGCTATGAGCAGTTCTTC.

The rearrangement joins TRBV28 to TRBJ2-1, with 13 bases identical to TRBD2. This CDR3 has 18 residues. The V segment lost 5 bases and the J segment 0 bases; nucleotides outside the gene matches: 7. CDR1 is MDHEN and CDR2 is SYDVKM in the germline V gene. The CDR3 is CASSPWTSGGPSYNEQFF. DNA for the CDR3: TGTGCCAGCAGTCCGTGGACTAGCGGGGGCCCCTCCTACAATGAGCAGTTCTTC.

This clonotype was seen ten or more times. The chain uses TRBV5-1 and TRBJ1-4; tentative D call: TRBD1 (5 bases). The CDR3 loop spans 15 amino acids. Trimming stripped 0 bases from V and 5 bases from J, with 11 bases between. Germline lookup yields CDR1 SGHRS and CDR2 YFSETQ. This CDR3 is CASSLDGHQNEKLFF. For the CDR3, the DNA is TGCGCCAGCAGCTTGGATGGACATCAGAATGAAAAACTGTTTTTT. Based on the CDR3 plus reference TRBV5-1 and TRBJ1-4, the full variable domain is KAGVTQTPRYLIKTRGQQVTLSCSPISGHRSVSWYQQTPGQGLQFLFEYFSETQRNKGNFPGRFSGRQFSNSRSEMNVSTLELGDSALYLCASSLDGHQNEKLFFGSGTQLSVL.

With regard to this clonotype: A read error may be the cause here, since a much bigger clone is one base away. CDR3 in DNA: TGTGACAGCAGTTTCCACGACAGGGAAGAGACCCAGTACTTC. Protein sequence: CDSSFHDREETQYF. The rearrangement joins TRBV12-3 or TRBV12-4 to TRBJ2-5; TRBD1 agrees at 7 bases. This CDR3 region has 14 residues.

Many counts were recorded for this clonotype. The rearrangement joins TRBV12-3 or TRBV12-4 to TRBJ1-1; a weak D match, TRBD1 (6 bases). The V and J ends lost 5 bases and 6 bases respectively, with 19 bases between them. The length of the CDR3 is 15 residues. The CDR3 DNA sequence: TGTGCCAGCAGTCCCTTAGGCGGGGGCCTGTCTGAAGCTTTCTTT. Protein product: CASSPLGGGLSEAFF.

This clonotype was detected ten times or more. The chain links TRBV28 to TRBJ2-4; TRBD1 agrees at 10 bases. CDR3 length equals 16 residues. Germline CDR1 is MDHEN and CDR2 is SYDVKM. Trimming at V came to 3 bases and at J to 1 base, leaving 3 bases not matched to a gene. CDR3 residues: CASSFRDRGAKNIQYF. DNA of the CDR3: TGTGCCAGCAGTTTCCGGGACAGGGGTGCCAAAAACATTCAGTACTTC.

Many counts were recorded for this clonotype. The rearrangement links TRBV29-1 to TRBJ2-7; D unresolved. CDR1 is SQVTM, CDR2 ANQGSEA, per germline. Trimming took 3 bases from V and 0 from J, leaving 3 bases between them. The CDR3 is 11 residues long. CDR3 sequence reads: CSVEFSYEQYF. The DNA for the CDR3 is TGCAGCGTTGAGTTCTCCTACGAGCAGTACTTC.

The rearrangement links TRBV2 to TRBJ2-2; 7 nucleotides agree with TRBD1. The junction had 6 bases not matched to a gene; V was cut back by 5 bases and J by 3 bases. The CDR3 is 15 residues long. Germline V gene lookup returns CDR1 SNHLY and CDR2 FYNNEI. The CDR3 loop reads CASSRDRVDTGELFF. The CDR3 region has the DNA TGTGCCAGCAGTCGTGACAGGGTGGACACCGGGGAGCTGTTTTTT.

This clonotype was detected only a few times. The rearrangement uses TRBV29-1 and TRBJ2-1, with TRBD2 identical over 12 bases. The CDR3 is made up of 14 amino acids. V was pared by 5 bases and J by 8 bases, with 7 bases of the junction left unmatched. In germline, CDR1 is SQVTM, CDR2 ANQGSEA. DNA for the CDR3: TGCAGCGTTCGAAGGACTAGCGGGGTTGATGAGCAGTTCTTC. Protein sequence: CSVRRTSGVDEQFF.

This clonotype was found a few times. CDR3 DNA sequence: TGTGCCAGCAGTCCACTCGACAGGGGGCTATCCGGGGAGCTGTTTTTT. This gives the protein CASSPLDRGLSGELFF. This chain connects TRBV12-3 or TRBV12-4 to TRBJ2-2; TRBD1 matches 10 bases. V gave up 5 bases and J gave up 6 bases; unmatched junction bases: 9. The length of the CDR3 is 16 residues.

This clonotype has ten or more counts. The chain carries TRBV20-1 and TRBJ2-5; 11 bases align to TRBD2. Germline values: CDR1 DFQATT, CDR2 SNEGSKA (reference sequence). V was pared by 3 bases and J by 2 bases, with 8 bases of the junction left unmatched. There are 16 residues in the CDR3. DNA for the CDR3: TGCAGTGCTAGGGGCCCACTAGCGGGGGTACAAGAGACCCAGTACTTC. This gives the protein CSARGPLAGVQETQYF.

This clonotype was found many times. This rearrangement joins TRBV7-6 to TRBJ2-2; 13 nucleotides line up with TRBD2. V was pared by 1 base and J by 4 bases, with 3 bases of the junction left unmatched. This CDR3 is 17 amino acids long. The germline CDR1 and CDR2 sequences are SGHVS and FNYEAQ. Here the CDR3 DNA reads TGTGCCAGCAGCTTAGGACTAGCGGGGGGCCTCACCGGGGAGCTGTTTTTT. It encodes CASSLGLAGGLTGELFF.

The chain employs TRBV12-5 and TRBJ2-7, with TRBD1 matching 7 bases. CDR1 is LGHNT and CDR2 is FRNRAP in the germline V gene. V lost 5 bases, J lost 0 bases, and 10 bases stayed unmatched. The CDR3 length is 16 residues. The CDR3 sequence is CASGPAVGTASYEQYF. CDR3 in DNA: TGTGCTAGTGGTCCTGCCGTCGGGACAGCCTCCTACGAGCAGTACTTC.

The chain combines TRBV29-1 with TRBJ2-7; D tentatively reads TRBD1 or TRBD2 (5 bases each). Trimming removed 0 bases from V and 2 bases from J, with 11 bases in between. This CDR3 has 14 amino acids. Germline V gene lookup returns CDR1 SQVTM and CDR2 ANQGSEA. CDR3: CSVEETGTPYEQYF. DNA of the CDR3: TGCAGCGTTGAAGAAACGGGGACCCCCTACGAGCAGTACTTC.

This clonotype was detected a few times. The V and J genes are TRBV5-1 and TRBJ1-2; D not certain. Germline CDR1 SGHRS, CDR2 YFSETQ. V was shortened by 1 base and J by 8 bases, with 15 bases between the two germline ends. The CDR3 totals 14 residues. CDR3 bases: TGCGCCAGCAGCTTGAAAGTCGAGGGAAGGGGCTACACCTTC. Protein: CASSLKVEGRGYTF.

The sample holds many counts of this clonotype. The chain uses TRBV5-1 and TRBJ2-1; D might be TRBD1 (6 bases). Trimming took 2 bases from V and 2 from J, leaving 8 bases between them. Germline lookup yields CDR1 SGHRS and CDR2 YFSETQ. The CDR3 extends over 14 amino acids. CDR3 bases: TGCGCCAGCAGCTTCAGGACAGCCTACAATGAGCAGTTCTTC. Its protein is CASSFRTAYNEQFF.

The V gene is TRBV12-3 or TRBV12-4, the J gene TRBJ2-1, with 9 nucleotides matching TRBD2. Losses at the gene ends were 3 bases for V and 6 bases for J; bases not matched to a gene: 6. The length of the CDR3 is 15 residues. CDR3 DNA: TGTGCCAGCAGTTTTGGGGCGGGGGGGCTCAATGAGCAGTTCTTC. It codes for CASSFGAGGLNEQFF.

Only a few counts were recorded for this clonotype. This chain uses TRBV3-1 with TRBJ2-7, with D tentatively TRBD1 (5 bases). The ends were cut back, 0 bases at V and 4 bases at J, with 13 bases in the middle. The length of the CDR3 is 15 residues. The germline gives CDR1 LGHDT, CDR2 YNNKEL (reference sequence). The CDR3 reads CASSQEGQPPYEQYF. CDR3 sequence (DNA): TGTGCCAGCAGCCAAGAGGGGCAGCCCCCTTACGAGCAGTACTTC.

V and J are TRBV19 and TRBJ2-1; TRBD2 is a possible D gene (6 bases). Trimming took 4 bases from V and 6 from J, leaving 16 bases between them. From germline, CDR1 is LNHDA and CDR2 SQIVND (reference sequence). The CDR3 length is 15 residues. The CDR3 region is CASSTPAGLSNEQFF. The CDR3 DNA follows: TGTGCCAGTAGTACGCCAGCGGGCCTGAGCAATGAGCAGTTCTTC.

This clonotype showed up many times. The chain carries TRBV7-7 and TRBJ2-7, with 11 bases aligning to TRBD1. The CDR3 sequence is 13 residues long. Germline V gives CDR1 SSHAT, CDR2 FNYEAQ (reference sequence). V gave up 5 bases and J gave up 5 bases; unmatched junction bases: 2. The DNA for the CDR3 is TGTGCCAGCAGCCAGGACAGGGGGCACGAGCAGTACTTC. The encoded protein is CASSQDRGHEQYF.

The V and J genes are TRBV20-1 and TRBJ2-1; TRBD2 agrees at 7 bases. Germline V gives CDR1 DFQATT, CDR2 SNEGSKA (reference sequence). The CDR3 has 13 residues. After removal of 1 base from V and 7 bases from J, the junction contained 4 bases not matched to a gene. CDR3 in DNA: TGCAGTGCTAGAGGGACTAGTCGTAATGAGCAGTTCTTC. Amino acid sequence: CSARGTSRNEQFF.